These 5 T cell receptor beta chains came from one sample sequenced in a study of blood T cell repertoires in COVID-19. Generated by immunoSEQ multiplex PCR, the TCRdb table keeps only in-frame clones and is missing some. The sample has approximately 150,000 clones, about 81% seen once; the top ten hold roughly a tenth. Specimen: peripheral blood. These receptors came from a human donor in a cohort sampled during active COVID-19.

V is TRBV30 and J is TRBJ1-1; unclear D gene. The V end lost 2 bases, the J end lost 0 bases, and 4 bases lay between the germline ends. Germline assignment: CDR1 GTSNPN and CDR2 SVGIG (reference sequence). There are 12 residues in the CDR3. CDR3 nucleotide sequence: TGTGCCTGGAGTCAGATGAACACTGAAGCTTTCTTT. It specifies CAWSQMNTEAFF.

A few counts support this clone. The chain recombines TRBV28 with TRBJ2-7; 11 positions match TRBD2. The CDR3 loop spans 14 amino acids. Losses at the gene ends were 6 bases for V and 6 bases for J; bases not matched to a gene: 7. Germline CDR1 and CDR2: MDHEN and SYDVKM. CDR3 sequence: CASSRSGGVREQYF. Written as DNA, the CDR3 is TGTGCCAGCAGCCGTAGCGGGGGGGTTCGCGAGCAGTACTTC. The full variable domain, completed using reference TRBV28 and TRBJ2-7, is DVKVTQSSRYLVKRTGEKVFLECVQDMDHENMFWYRQDPGLGLRLIYFSYDVKMKEKGDIPEGYSVSREKKERFSLILESASTNQTSMYLCASSRSGGVREQYFGPGTRLTVT.

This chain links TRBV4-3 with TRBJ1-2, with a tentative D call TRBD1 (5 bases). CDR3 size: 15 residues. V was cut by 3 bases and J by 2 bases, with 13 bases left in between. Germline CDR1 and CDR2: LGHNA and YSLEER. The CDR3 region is CASSHTGGDNYGYTF. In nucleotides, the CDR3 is TGCGCCAGCAGCCACACCGGGGGGGACAACTATGGCTACACCTTC.

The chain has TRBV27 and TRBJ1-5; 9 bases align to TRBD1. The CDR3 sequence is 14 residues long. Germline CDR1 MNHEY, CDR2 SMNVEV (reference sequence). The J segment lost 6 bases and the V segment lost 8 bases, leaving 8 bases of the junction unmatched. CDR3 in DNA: TGTGCCAGCGGAAACAGGGGGCACGGTCAGCCCCAGCATTTT. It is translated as CASGNRGHGQPQHF.

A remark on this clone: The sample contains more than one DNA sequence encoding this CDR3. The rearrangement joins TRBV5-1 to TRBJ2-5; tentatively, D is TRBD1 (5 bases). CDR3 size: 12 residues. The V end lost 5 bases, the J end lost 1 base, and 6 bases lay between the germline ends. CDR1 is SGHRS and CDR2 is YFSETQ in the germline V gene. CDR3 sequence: CASRDSQETQYF. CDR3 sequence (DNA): TGCGCCAGCAGAGACAGCCAAGAGACCCAGTACTTC.